Sequencing of this TCR beta chain was carried out in a study of neurological immune-mediated disorders. General observations from the study: Falling below healthy controls, multiple sclerosis showed the least TCR clonal expansion, while HTLV-1-associated myelopathy showed the most. Sharing of CDR3 amino acid sequences among expanded clones across subjects was absent, suggesting private repertoires in all groups.

Details on this clonotype: Its antigen is undetermined. This is likely a read error, given that the CDR3 carries no conserved phenylalanine or tryptophan at its end.

Germline CDR1 is SGHTA and CDR2 is FQGNSA. CDR3 length equals 15 residues. Over 160 million TCR-beta sequences from 15-18 subjects were obtained in each sequencing run. TCRdb called the 5' RACE reads again in MiXCR, with one record for every CDR3 protein. Among 60,000 or so distinct CDR3 sequences, about 10% were seen once, and the ten largest hold around 1.9%. Preparation of the unsorted libraries drew on 2 million PBMCs stored at -80 C. Sequenced material: PBMCs. The TCR was taken from a man aged 55 to 70 in good health. The rearrangement uses TRBV7-2 and TRBJ1-2; the D is unclear. The CDR3 protein is CASSLASQTNYGYTI. DNA for the CDR3: TGTGCCAGTAGCTTAGCCTCTCAGACTAACTATGGCTACACCATC.